Listed here is a single T cell receptor (beta chain). This sample was taken from a study of blood T cell repertoires in COVID-19. Turning to the study itself: The United States, Italy and Spain provided the acute and convalescent COVID-19 samples.

The germline CDR1 and CDR2 sequences are SGHRS and YFSETQ. V lost 7 bases to trimming and J lost 2 bases, with 3 bases between them. This CDR3 is 11 amino acids long. Here immunoSEQ multiplex PCR was the method, and the copy in TCRdb shows in-frame clones only, minus some. This table holds roughly 260,000 clones, approximately 90% found once. This TCR was recovered from a man in his sixties who had recovered from COVID-19. The specimen sequenced was peripheral blood. The V call is TRBV5-1, the J call TRBJ1-4; D remains ambiguous. For the CDR3, the DNA is TGCGCCAGCCATACTAATGAAAAACTGTTTTTT. It codes for CASHTNEKLFF.